A single sample is the source of the 23 T cell receptor beta chains below, sequenced in a study of cytomegalovirus exposure and HLA in healthy donors. PCR primers comprised 60 Vbeta and 13 Jbeta primers. Using immunoSEQ multiplex PCR, the repertoire was profiled, and TCRdb retains in-frame clones only, with some absent. Of under 200,000 clones in the sample, around 77% were seen once. The sequencing sample was made of PBMCs. The receptors originated from a female donor in good health and CMV-seronegative.

The rearrangement uses TRBV9 and TRBJ1-4, with a tentative D call TRBD1 (5 bases). The CDR3 runs to 14 residues. Looked up from germline, CDR1 is SGDLS and CDR2 is YYNGEE. Between the trimmed V and J ends, which lost 4 bases and 5 bases, there was a span of 12 bases. The CDR3 DNA is TGTGCCAGCAGCTTAGGGTGGGGCAATGAAAAACTGTTTTTT. Translation gives CASSLGWGNEKLFF.

The rearrangement links TRBV7-2 to TRBJ1-1; D might be TRBD1 (6 bases). The CDR3 totals 15 residues. Trimming cost V 3 bases and J 1 base, with 12 bases left between them. Germline V gives CDR1 SGHTA, CDR2 FQGNSA. The CDR3 region is CASSFRPTGNTEAFF. Written as DNA, the CDR3 is TGTGCCAGCAGCTTCCGGCCGACAGGGAACACTGAAGCTTTCTTT. The whole variable domain, filled in from reference TRBV7-2 and TRBJ1-1, reads GAGVSQSPSNKVTEKGKDVELRCDPISGHTALYWYRQSLGQGLEFLIYFQGNSAPDKSGLPSDRFSAERTGGSVSTLTIQRTQQEDSAVYLCASSFRPTGNTEAFFGQGTRLTVV.

This clone has just one count. This chain joins TRBV19 and TRBJ2-4; no definite D call. Trimming took 1 base from V and 7 from J, leaving 8 bases between them. The CDR3 is 13 residues long. Per the germline V gene, CDR1 is LNHDA and CDR2 is SQIVND (reference sequence). CDR3 DNA sequence: TGTGCCAGTAGTATAGGACACCTTAACATTCAGTACTTC. Translation gives CASSIGHLNIQYF.

CDR3 sequence (DNA): TGCAGCGGTGGGACTAGCGGGGGTAGCACAGATACGCAGTATTTT. Amino acids: CSGGTSGGSTDTQYF. The chain uses TRBV29-1 and TRBJ2-3; 14 nucleotides match TRBD2. Trimming cost V 7 bases and J 0 bases; bases outside gene matches: 3. The CDR3 sequence is 15 residues long. The germline V gene has CDR1 SQVTM and CDR2 ANQGSEA.

The chain employs TRBV13 and TRBJ2-5; D not certain. Germline V lookup: CDR1 PRHDT, CDR2 FYEKMQ (reference sequence). V lost 5 bases and J lost 3, with 7 bases in between. The CDR3 totals 12 residues. The CDR3 reads CASSGQKETQYF. The CDR3 nucleotides are TGTGCCAGCAGCGGGCAGAAAGAGACCCAGTACTTC. The entire variable domain, with the rest obtained from reference TRBV13 and TRBJ2-5, is as follows: AAGVIQSPRHLIKEKRETATLKCYPIPRHDTVYWYQQGPGQDPQFLISFYEKMQSDKGSIPDRFSAQQFSDYHSELNMSSLELGDSALYFCASSGQKETQYFGPGTRLLVL.

The chain employs TRBV7-2 and TRBJ2-4, with D unresolved. The CDR3 length is 14 residues. The V gene lost 5 bases and the J gene lost 0 bases, with 8 bases spanning the gap. Germline assignment: CDR1 SGHTA and CDR2 FQGNSA. The CDR3 coding sequence is TGTGCCAGCAGCCCCGAGTTAGCCAAAAACATTCAGTACTTC. It specifies CASSPELAKNIQYF.

V and J are TRBV7-2 and TRBJ1-6, with 8 positions matching TRBD1. The ends lost 6 bases at V and 7 bases at J; junction bases unmatched: 11. The CDR3 is 16 residues long. Looked up from germline, CDR1 is SGHTA and CDR2 is FQGNSA. CDR3 residues: CASRQGVELENSPLHF. CDR3 bases: TGTGCCAGCAGACAGGGGGTAGAACTAGAGAATTCACCCCTCCACTTT.

This chain joins TRBV19 and TRBJ1-2; no clear D gene. Germline V CDR1 and CDR2: LNHDA, SQIVND (reference sequence). This CDR3 contains 12 residues. The V gene lost 8 bases and the J gene lost 4 bases, with 11 bases spanning the gap. The CDR3 region has the DNA TGTGCCAGTGCGGAGGACTCCTATGGCTACACCTTC. This translates into CASAEDSYGYTF. The variable domain in full, completed from reference TRBV19 and TRBJ1-2, reads DGGITQSPKYLFRKEGQNVTLSCEQNLNHDAMYWYRQDPGQGLRLIYYSQIVNDFQKGDIAEGYSVSREKKESFPLTVTSAQKNPTAFYLCASAEDSYGYTFGSGTRLTVV.

The chain combines TRBV19 with TRBJ1-1, with TRBD1 matching over 9 bases. The CDR3 covers 16 residues. V lost 6 bases to trimming and J lost 4 bases; unmatched junction nucleotides: 12. Germline CDR1 reads LNHDA; CDR2 reads SQIVND (reference sequence). DNA of the CDR3: TGTGCCAGTAGCCAGAGACAGGGGGTCGAGGCCACTGAAGCTTTCTTT. Translation: CASSQRQGVEATEAFF.

This clone was picked up one time. The chain combines TRBV21-1 with TRBJ2-7; the table's D call TRBD2 went unverified against the DNA. TRBV21-1 is noted as a pseudogene. CDR3 length: 14 residues. The CDR3 DNA sequence: TGTGCCAGCAGCAAAAGGAGGCCTAGCGGTGGTTGTTACTTC. Residues: CASSKRRPSGGCYF.

V usage is TRBV4-1 and J usage is TRBJ2-1, with 14 bases that match TRBD2. The J segment lost 0 bases and the V segment lost 0 bases, leaving 4 bases of the junction unmatched. CDR3 length: 19 residues. CDR1 MGHRA and CDR2 YSYEKL come from the germline V gene. Written as DNA, the CDR3 is TGCGCCAGCAGCCAAGACGGACTAGCGGGAGGAGACTCCTACAATGAGCAGTTCTTC. Its translation: CASSQDGLAGGDSYNEQFF.

The rearrangement uses TRBV15 and TRBJ2-2, with a possible D match to TRBD2 (5 bases). Germline V gives CDR1 LNHNV, CDR2 YYDKDF (reference sequence). The CDR3 runs 16 residues. Trimming removed 0 bases from V and 2 bases from J, with 10 bases in between. In DNA, the CDR3 is TGTGCCACCAGCAGAGATCGAGGGAGTAACACCGGGGAGCTGTTTTTT. Amino acid sequence: CATSRDRGSNTGELFF.

This clone was picked up a small number of times. The chain links TRBV27 to TRBJ2-7; TRBD2 matches at 11 bases. The V gene's germline CDR1 is MNHEY and CDR2 SMNVEV (reference sequence). The CDR3 consists of 15 residues. Germline trimming cut 5 bases from V and 1 base from J; bases unmatched to any gene: 4. The CDR3, as DNA: TGTGCCAGCAGTCCACTAGCGGGGGAGTCCTACGAGCAGTACTTC. Translating gives CASSPLAGESYEQYF.

The chain links TRBV7-2 to TRBJ2-3; D might be TRBD1 (6 bases). The CDR3 sequence is 17 residues long. V was cut by 5 bases and J by 2 bases, with 20 bases left in between. CDR1 SGHTA and CDR2 FQGNSA come from the germline V gene. CDR3 sequence reads: CASSPRAPGHLTDTQYF. In DNA, the CDR3 is TGTGCCAGCAGCCCCCGCGCACCGGGACACCTCACAGATACGCAGTATTTT.

The rearrangement uses TRBV4-1 and TRBJ1-2, with D tentatively TRBD1 (6 bases). V was pared by 1 base and J by 2 bases, with 11 bases between. CDR1 is MGHRA, CDR2 YSYEKL, per germline. The CDR3 is 15 residues long. In DNA form, the CDR3 reads TGCGCCAGCAGCCAAGGAACAGGGTTAAACTATGGCTACACCTTC. Translation: CASSQGTGLNYGYTF.

The rearrangement uses TRBV7-9 and TRBJ2-7; D ambiguous. Germline V gene data show CDR1 as SEHNR and CDR2 as FQNEAQ (reference sequence). CDR3 size: 13 residues. The V gene lost 2 bases and the J gene lost 0 bases, with 5 bases spanning the gap. The CDR3 sequence: CASSLPLSYEQYF. The CDR3 DNA is TGTGCCAGCAGCTTACCACTCTCCTACGAGCAGTACTTC.

The chain links TRBV15 to TRBJ1-4; D gene unclear. This CDR3 contains 13 residues. V lost 8 bases and J 1 base, leaving 8 bases between the germline ends. From germline, CDR1 is LNHNV and CDR2 YYDKDF (reference sequence). The CDR3 spells CATSRVTNEKLFF. The CDR3 nucleotides are TGTGCCACCTCCCGGGTAACTAATGAAAAACTGTTTTTT.

This clone was recorded once. The V and J genes are TRBV5-4 and TRBJ2-1, with D perhaps TRBD2 (6 bases). The V gene's germline CDR1 is SGHNT and CDR2 YYREEE (reference sequence). CDR3 length: 13 amino acids. V gave up 5 bases and J gave up 9 bases, with 15 bases separating them. The CDR3 region has the DNA TGTGCCAGCAGTTCGACTAGGGGAGGTGAGCAGTTCTTC. Encoded protein: CASSSTRGGEQFF.

The rearrangement uses TRBV12-5 and TRBJ1-2; D gene uncertain. Trimming shortened V by 7 bases and J by 1 base, and 13 bases separated the two germline ends. Germline V gene sequence: CDR1 LGHNT, CDR2 FRNRAP. The CDR3 extends over 14 amino acids. The CDR3 coding sequence is TGTGCTAGTGCCCCAACTAGGGTTAACTATGGCTACACCTTC. Protein product: CASAPTRVNYGYTF.

The chain has TRBV28 and TRBJ1-5; TRBD1 matches at 8 bases. The J segment lost 2 bases and the V segment lost 10 bases, leaving 16 bases of the junction unmatched. The CDR3 sequence is 17 residues long. Germline V gives CDR1 MDHEN, CDR2 SYDVKM. The CDR3: CATIPGQDSVGNQPQHF. As DNA, the CDR3 is TGTGCCACAATTCCGGGACAGGATTCCGTAGGCAATCAGCCCCAGCATTTT.

The rearrangement joins TRBV19 to TRBJ1-5, with D perhaps TRBD1 (5 bases). This CDR3 is 12 amino acids long. Germline CDR1 and CDR2: LNHDA and SQIVND (reference sequence). V was trimmed by 7 bases and J by 5 bases, leaving 9 bases between them. In DNA, the CDR3 is TGTGCCAGTAATCGCAGGGATCAGCCCCAGCATTTT. Translating it yields CASNRRDQPQHF. Using reference TRBV19 and TRBJ1-5 for the parts outside the CDR3, the full variable domain is DGGITQSPKYLFRKEGQNVTLSCEQNLNHDAMYWYRQDPGQGLRLIYYSQIVNDFQKGDIAEGYSVSREKKESFPLTVTSAQKNPTAFYLCASNRRDQPQHFGDGTRLSIL.

V gene TRBV6-5 combines with J gene TRBJ2-5, with D tentatively TRBD1 (5 bases). The CDR3 is made up of 15 amino acids. Germline lookup yields CDR1 MNHEY and CDR2 SVGAGI. V was pared by 5 bases and J by 2 bases, with 15 bases between. The CDR3 spells CASSTQGRGQETQYF. The CDR3 nucleotides are TGTGCCAGCAGTACCCAGGGAAGAGGACAAGAGACCCAGTACTTC.

The chain carries TRBV2 and TRBJ2-3; 7 nucleotides match TRBD2. Germline CDR1 and CDR2: SNHLY and FYNNEI. The junction had 16 bases not matched to a gene; V was cut back by 4 bases and J by 0 bases. This CDR3 has 19 residues. The CDR3, as DNA: TGTGCCAGCAGTGGGAGCGGGACCCGTGGGGGACCTAGCACAGATACGCAGTATTTT. Residues: CASSGSGTRGGPSTDTQYF.